The entry that follows covers one T cell receptor (beta chain) sequence. Antigen unknown. The sample comes from a study of blood T cells in healthy people across ages. Points from the study as a whole: The long-lived group displayed more naive CD4+ cells, plus higher diversity, than the aged donors did. Since the PBMCs were unsorted, naive and antigen-experienced cells could not be conclusively compared.

PBMCs, at least 6 million per sample, were isolated. Primed by a sample-barcoded 5' primer and a J-beta primer mix, a second PCR proceeded for 7 to 11 cycles. A template-switch adaptor containing 12 random nucleotides labeled each cDNA molecule. TCRdb re-called the 5' RACE reads with MiXCR, one entry per CDR3 protein. The table includes under 2 million distinct CDR3 sequences, about 35% detected once. Trimming cost V 1 base and J 3 bases; bases outside gene matches: 2. Germline V CDR1 and CDR2: GTSNPN, SVGIG (reference sequence). The CDR3 length is 14 residues. The sequencing input was blood. The chain employs TRBV30 and TRBJ2-3; the match to TRBD2 covers 9 bases. This sequence was found in a woman between 25 and 40 years old in good health. The CDR3 here is CAWSAAGGTDTQYF. DNA of the CDR3: TGTGCCTGGAGTGCGGCGGGGGGGACAGATACGCAGTATTTT.